The clone carrying this T cell receptor beta chain appeared once. CDR1 and CDR2 (germline): SNHLY, FYNNEI. V dropped 6 bases and J dropped 6; count of bases not matched to a gene: 7. This CDR3 region has 15 residues. These data originate in a study of blood T cell repertoires in COVID-19. Study at large: Both acute and convalescent COVID-19 samples were obtained from the United States, Italy and Spain. T cells, B-cell-depleted T cells, or PBMCs supplied cDNA or gDNA.

In the original processing: Researchers report that nucleated cell counts were estimated from reference gene primer amplification. Only in-frame clones appear in the TCRdb table, and some are missing; sequencing was by immunoSEQ multiplex PCR. The V and J calls and clone size come from that table; D and trimming were worked out from the DNA. The sample contains some 30,000 clones, roughly 90% of which appear only once. The sequence came from a human donor in a cohort sampled during active COVID-19. The sample was peripheral blood. This chain connects TRBV2 to TRBJ2-3, with 12 bases identical to TRBD2. The CDR3 region is CASSASGGARDTQYF. The CDR3 coding sequence is TGTGCCAGCAGCGCTAGCGGGGGGGCAAGGGATACGCAGTATTTT.